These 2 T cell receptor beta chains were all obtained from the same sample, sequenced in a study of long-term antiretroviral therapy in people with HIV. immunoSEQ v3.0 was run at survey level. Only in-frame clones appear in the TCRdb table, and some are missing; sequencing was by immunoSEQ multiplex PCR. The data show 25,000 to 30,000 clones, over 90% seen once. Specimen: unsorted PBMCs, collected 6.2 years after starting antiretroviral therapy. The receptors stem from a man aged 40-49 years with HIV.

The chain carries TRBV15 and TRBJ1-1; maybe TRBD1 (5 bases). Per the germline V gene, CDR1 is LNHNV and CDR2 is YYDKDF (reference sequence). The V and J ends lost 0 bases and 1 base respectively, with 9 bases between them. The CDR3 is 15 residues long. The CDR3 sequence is CATSRDLGENTEAFF. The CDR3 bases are TGTGCCACCAGCAGAGACCTAGGGGAGAACACTGAAGCTTTCTTT.

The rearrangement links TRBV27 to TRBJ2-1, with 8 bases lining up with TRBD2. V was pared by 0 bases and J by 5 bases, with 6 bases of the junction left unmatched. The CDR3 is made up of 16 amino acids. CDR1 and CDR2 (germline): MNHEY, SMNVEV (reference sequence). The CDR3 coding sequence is TGTGCCAGCAGTTTATCTCGGGCGGGAGGTAACAATGAGCAGTTCTTC. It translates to CASSLSRAGGNNEQFF.